A selection of T cell receptor beta chains follows, all from one sample in a study of graft-versus-host responses after intestinal transplantation. Assay: immunoSEQ multiplex PCR; the TCRdb copy retains only in-frame clones and omits some. The sample lists tens of thousands of clones; around 94% were seen once. Sequenced here: PBMCs, sampled 16 days after intestinal transplant. Receptor source: a human patient who received an intestinal transplant, so some T cells may come from the graft donor. Both conserved end residues are part of each CDR3. D genes are given only for firm matches. Only some rows state a clone size, as once, few, many or a class for expanded clones.

abundance	v_gene	d_gene	j_gene	CDR3nt	CDR3aa
.	TRBV9	TRBD2	TRBJ2-2	TGTGCCAGCAGCCCTCTACTAACGGGAGGGCCGCACACCGGGGAGCTGTTTTTT	CASSPLLTGGPHTGELFF
.	TRBV27	.	TRBJ1-5	TGTACCAGCAGCCCGCGGGGGGGCAATCAGCCCCAGCATTTT	CTSSPRGGNQPQHF
.	TRBV28	.	TRBJ2-7	TGTGCCAGCAGTTTCCACGGGAGCTACGAGCAGTACTTC	CASSFHGSYEQYF
.	TRBV4-1	.	TRBJ1-4	TGCGCCAGCAGCCAAAAGTTCCTTAATGAAAAACTGTTTTTT	CASSQKFLNEKLFF
.	TRBV11-2	.	TRBJ2-1	TGTGCCAGCAGCTTAGTGGACAGTTCCTACAATGAGCAGTTCTTC	CASSLVDSSYNEQFF
.	TRBV13	TRBD2	TRBJ2-5	TGTGCCAGCAGCAAAATAGCGGGAGGCCCCCAAGAGACCCAGTACTTC	CASSKIAGGPQETQYF
.	TRBV28	.	TRBJ1-2	TGTGCCAGCAGAGACAGTCGCTATGGCTACACCTTC	CASRDSRYGYTF
.	TRBV18	TRBD2	TRBJ2-7	TGTGCCAGCTCACCAGGACTAGCGGCATCCTACGAGCAGTACTTC	CASSPGLAASYEQYF
.	TRBV6-5	.	TRBJ2-1	TGTGCCAGCAGTGAAGTGGGGACCCGCCTGCAGTTCTTC	CASSEVGTRLQFF
.	TRBV18	.	TRBJ1-3	TGTGCCAGCTCGACGGTCGGCTCTGGAAACACCATATATTTT	CASSTVGSGNTIYF
.	TRBV4-1	TRBD2	TRBJ2-3	TGCGCCAGCAGCCAAGAGTGGCGGGAGAGCACAGATACGCAGTATTTT	CASSQEWRESTDTQYF
.	TRBV27	TRBD1	TRBJ2-1	TGTGCCAGCAGTTTAGGGACAGGGGTAAATGAGCAGTTCTTC	CASSLGTGVNEQFF
.	TRBV27	TRBD2	TRBJ2-1	TGTGCCAGCAGTTGGCGGGGGACTTACAATGAGCAGTTCTTC	CASSWRGTYNEQFF
.	TRBV30	.	TRBJ2-3	TGTGCCTGGATATCGGCGCTACACACAGATACGCAGTATTTT	CAWISALHTDTQYF
.	TRBV9	.	TRBJ2-1	TGTGCCAGCAGCGTACAGTCGAGCTCCTACAATGAGCAGTTCTTC	CASSVQSSSYNEQFF
once	TRBV28	.	TRBJ2-7	TGTGCCAGCAGTCCTGATTTCACCTACGAGCAGTACTTC	CASSPDFTYEQYF
.	TRBV10-3	.	TRBJ1-1	TGTGCCATCAGTGAGGCTTTGACACAACTAGGAGAGGCTTTCTTT	CAISEALTQLGEAFF
.	TRBV28	.	TRBJ1-5	TGTGCCAGCAGCCACCAGGGGCTTTCGGAGCCCCAGCATTTT	CASSHQGLSEPQHF
.	TRBV19	TRBD1	TRBJ1-4	TGTGCCAGTAGTATCGCCCCGGACAGGGTAGTCCTCAAGGCTAATGAAAAACTGTTTTTT	CASSIAPDRVVLKANEKLFF
.	TRBV18	.	TRBJ1-5	TGTGCCAGCTCACCACGGCCGAATCAGCCCCAGCATTTT	CASSPRPNQPQHF
once	TRBV19	TRBD1	TRBJ2-1	TGTGCCAGTAGTATAAGAGACAGGGGTGGTGATGAGCAGTTCTTC	CASSIRDRGGDEQFF
.	TRBV6-5	.	TRBJ2-7	TGTGCCAGCAGTTACTCCCGCCCCCCTCTCGAGCAGTACTTC	CASSYSRPPLEQYF
.	TRBV18	TRBD1	TRBJ1-4	TGTGCCAGCTCACCTCGAGGTGGGACAGGTGTGGAAAAACTGTTTTTT	CASSPRGGTGVEKLFF
.	TRBV5-1	.	TRBJ1-2	TGCGCCAGCAGCTTGTCAGGGGACTATGGCTACACCTTC	CASSLSGDYGYTF
.	TRBV28	.	TRBJ1-1	TGTGCCAGCAGTCTAGGTTTGCTGAACACTGAAGCTTTCTTT	CASSLGLLNTEAFF
.	TRBV11-1	.	TRBJ2-7	TGTGCCAGCAGCTTAGAAATCCGACAGTTTCAGGAGCAGTACTTC	CASSLEIRQFQEQYF
.	TRBV7-8	.	TRBJ1-5	TGTGCCAGCAGCTTAGCAAACACCAATCAGCCCCAGCATTTT	CASSLANTNQPQHF
.	TRBV5-6	TRBD1	TRBJ1-1	TGTGCCAGCAGCTGGGGGACAGGTTTTGAAGCTTTCTTT	CASSWGTGFEAFF
.	TRBV7-9	.	TRBJ2-2	TGTGCCAGCAGCGCGATGGAGAGGGTCCTAAGTGGGGAGCTGTTTTTT	CASSAMERVLSGELFF
.	TRBV5-4	TRBD1	TRBJ2-2	TGTGCCAGCAGCCCACGACAGGGCCTGGCGAACACCGGGGAGCTGTTTTTT	CASSPRQGLANTGELFF
.	TRBV30	.	TRBJ2-7	TGTGCCTGGAGTGTCACCCGGGAGCAGTACTTC	CAWSVTREQYF
.	TRBV29-1	.	TRBJ2-6	TGCAGCGTGACAGGTCCTGGGGCCAACGTCCTGACTTTC	CSVTGPGANVLTF
few	TRBV29-1	.	TRBJ2-3	TGCAGCGTTGATAGCAGCGGCGGCAAGGGGGGCACAGATACGCAGTATTTT	CSVDSSGGKGGTDTQYF
.	TRBV10-2	TRBD2	TRBJ2-7	TGCGCCAGCAGGGGACTAGCGGGTGGCGAGCAGTACTTC	CASRGLAGGEQYF
.	TRBV5-1	TRBD1	TRBJ1-2	TGCGCCAGCACTTTCAAAACCGTTACCGGGACAGGAGAATCCTATGGCTACACCTTC	CASTFKTVTGTGESYGYTF